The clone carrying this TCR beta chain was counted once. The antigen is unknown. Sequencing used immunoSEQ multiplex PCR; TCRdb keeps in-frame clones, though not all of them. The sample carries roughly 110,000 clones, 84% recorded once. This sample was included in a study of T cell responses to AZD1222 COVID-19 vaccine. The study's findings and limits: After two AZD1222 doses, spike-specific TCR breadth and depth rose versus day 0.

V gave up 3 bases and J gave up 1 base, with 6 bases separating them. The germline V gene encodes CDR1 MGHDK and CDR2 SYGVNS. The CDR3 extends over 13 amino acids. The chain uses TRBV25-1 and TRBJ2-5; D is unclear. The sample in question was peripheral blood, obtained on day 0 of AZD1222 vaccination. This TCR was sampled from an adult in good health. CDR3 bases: TGTGCCAGCAGTGACGCCAGCCAAGAGACCCAGTACTTC. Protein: CASSDASQETQYF.